This T cell receptor (beta chain) originates from a study of response to subunit inactivated influenza vaccine. The germline V and J ends were trimmed by 3 bases and 4 bases, with 9 bases remaining between them. In germline, CDR1 is MNHEY, CDR2 SVGEGT. CDR3 length: 13 amino acids. This clonotype was seen a single time. Antigen: not known. MiXCR was run by TCRdb on the RT-PCR reads, yielding one entry per CDR3 protein. In the table there are 450,000 to 700,000 distinct CDR3 sequences, approximately 14% of which are singletons. Study-level results: New T cells are recruited in small numbers by each seasonal influenza vaccination, according to the authors' suggestion.

The V call is TRBV6-2 or TRBV6-3, the J call TRBJ1-1; TRBD1 is a possible D gene (5 bases). This specimen was PBMCs from blood, taken approximately 13 days after vaccination. This clonotype was obtained from a man aged 50 to 60 who received an inactivated influenza vaccine. CDR3 nucleotide sequence: TGTGCCAGCAGTTATTCGGGGCGCACTGAAGCTTTCTTT. This encodes CASSYSGRTEAFF.